This T cell receptor (beta chain) was found in a study of T cell repertoires in cytomegalovirus infection. Study-wide background: Public TCR beta signatures indicated both CMV infection and matching HLA type. Study findings and constraints: The ex vivo response was dominated by HLA-C-restricted CMV-specific TCR beta clonotypes.

Ten or more counts support this clonotype. Its specificity is not known. TCRdb fed the reads into MiXCR, producing one record per CDR3 protein. The sample includes approximately 310,000 distinct CDR3 sequences, around 25% of them seen just once. CDR3 length: 16 amino acids. With V trimmed by 5 bases and J by 0 bases, 8 bases remained unmatched. This TCR was sampled from a human donor in good health (CMV status not recorded). Some clones in this sample may be carry-over from other donors' samples. The sequences come from cultured PBMCs, collected from culture after CMV antigen stimulation. This chain connects TRBV12-3 or TRBV12-4 to TRBJ2-3, with 7 nucleotides matching TRBD2. The CDR3 nucleotides are TGTGCCAGCAGTGGGGGGGGACTCCATAGCACAGATACGCAGTATTTT. Its translation is CASSGGGLHSTDTQYF.